The clone carrying this TCR beta chain was detected ten times or more. Its antigen is not identified. TCRdb recomputed calls from the reads with MiXCR, one row per CDR3 protein. The sample carries around 330,000 distinct CDR3 sequences, about a sixth recorded once. These data originate in a study of T cell repertoires in cytomegalovirus infection. As for the study in general: Public signatures in TCR beta pointed to CMV infection and matching HLA type.

Broader study findings: Carriage of CMV together with the relevant HLA was identifiable through cumulative public TCR beta family frequency. The ex vivo response was dominated by HLA-C-restricted CMV-specific TCR beta clonotypes.

CDR1 SGHTA and CDR2 FQGNSA come from the germline V gene. The CDR3 loop spans 17 amino acids. V shed 1 base and J 5 bases; nucleotides not matched to a gene: 5. Sequencing input: PBMCs. The chain employs TRBV7-2 and TRBJ2-5, with 15 bases identical to TRBD2. The TCR originated in a human donor in good health (CMV status not recorded). Some clones in this sample may be carry-over from other donors' samples. CDR3: CASSLGTSGGAWETQYF. In nucleotides, the CDR3 is TGTGCCAGCAGCTTAGGGACTAGCGGGGGGGCCTGGGAGACCCAGTACTTC.